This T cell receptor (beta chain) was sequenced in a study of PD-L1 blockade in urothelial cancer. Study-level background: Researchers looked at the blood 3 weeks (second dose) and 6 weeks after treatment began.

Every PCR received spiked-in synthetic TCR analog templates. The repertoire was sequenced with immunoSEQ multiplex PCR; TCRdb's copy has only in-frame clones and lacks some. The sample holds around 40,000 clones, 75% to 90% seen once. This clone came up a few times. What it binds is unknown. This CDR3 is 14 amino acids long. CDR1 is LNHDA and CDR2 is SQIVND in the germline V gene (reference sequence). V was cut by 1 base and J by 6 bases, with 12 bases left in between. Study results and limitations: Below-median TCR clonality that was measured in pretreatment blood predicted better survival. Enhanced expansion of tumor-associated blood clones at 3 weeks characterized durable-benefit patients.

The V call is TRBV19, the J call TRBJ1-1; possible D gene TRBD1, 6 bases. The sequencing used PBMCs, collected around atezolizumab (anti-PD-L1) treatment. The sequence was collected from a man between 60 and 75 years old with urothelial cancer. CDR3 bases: TGTGCCAGTAGTATAGTCGGCAGGGGCGCTGAAGCTTTCTTT. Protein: CASSIVGRGAEAFF.